This TCR beta chain stems from a study of blood T cell repertoires in COVID-19. Study-level background: Acute and convalescent COVID-19 specimens originated in the United States, Italy and Spain.

As processed by the authors: By means of reference gene primer amplification, nucleated cell counts were estimated. The method was immunoSEQ multiplex PCR; TCRdb's version includes in-frame clones alone and lacks a portion of them. The V and J calls and clone size were taken over from that table, and D and trimming were inferred from the DNA. In the table there are more than 95,000 clones, 89% of which are singletons. Sequencing input: peripheral blood. The source is a woman in her sixties with acute or convalescent COVID-19.

CDR3 sequence (DNA): TGTGCCCTCAGGCCGTGGGCTAATGAAAAACTGTTTTTT. Its translation is CALRPWANEKLFF. The J gene is TRBJ1-4, the V gene TRBV30, with no clear D. CDR3 size: 13 residues. V gave up 8 bases and J gave up 3 bases, with 13 bases separating them. Germline CDR1 and CDR2: GTSNPN and SVGIG (reference sequence).